This note documents a single T cell receptor beta chain sequence. The antigen is not known. CDR3 size: 11 residues. V trimming: 10 bases; J trimming: 7 bases; junction bases outside the gene matches: 5. CDR1 is KGHDR, CDR2 SFDVKD, per germline. This entry is derived from a study of early T cells in non-severe SARS-CoV-2 infection. At the level of the study: From unsorted whole blood, bulk RNA was sequenced, and the chains remained unpaired.

Individual cDNA molecules were tagged with unique molecular identifiers, the study reported. In TCRdb, the 5' RACE reads were re-called with MiXCR into one record per CDR3 protein. The sample carries more than 85,000 distinct CDR3 sequences, about 15% recorded once. Study-wide points: The matching step, a VDJdb search, favored anti-spike CD8 responses and missed private and CD4 specificities.

This chain uses TRBV24-1 with TRBJ2-5; 7 nucleotides align to TRBD1. The receptor was derived from an adult who was a healthcare worker with PCR-confirmed SARS-CoV-2 infection or an uninfected control (not recorded which). The sequenced sample was whole blood. Here the CDR3 DNA reads TGTGCCACGGGACAGTCGGGGACCCAGTACTTC. This gives the protein CATGQSGTQYF.